The 7 T cell receptor beta chains presented below share a single source sample, sequenced in a study of blood T cell repertoires in COVID-19. Profiling relied on immunoSEQ multiplex PCR, and the TCRdb table lists in-frame clones only, not all of them. There are some 42,000 clones in the sample; approximately 90% occur only once, and roughly 8.3% lies in the top ten. Source material: peripheral blood. All receptors come from a man aged 50-59 years with active COVID-19.

In nucleotides, the CDR3 is TGCGCCAGCAGCCGAGGAGGTGCAGGGGACACTGAAGCTTTCTTT. Amino acids: CASSRGGAGDTEAFF. The rearrangement links TRBV5-1 to TRBJ1-1; possibly TRBD1 for D (6 bases). The CDR3 contains 15 residues. Germline V gene data show CDR1 as SGHRS and CDR2 as YFSETQ. The V gene lost 4 bases and the J gene lost 3 bases, with 16 bases spanning the gap.

This chain joins TRBV2 and TRBJ1-4, with D hard to call. The CDR3 runs 13 residues. Germline CDR1 is SNHLY and CDR2 is FYNNEI. V gave up 6 bases and J gave up 8 bases, with 13 bases separating them. CDR3 DNA: TGTGCCAGCAGGGCCGGGGTTTCGGAAAAACTGTTTTTT. Amino acids: CASRAGVSEKLFF.

The chain links TRBV5-1 to TRBJ2-7; 7 bases are a match to TRBD2. The CDR3 runs 16 residues. CDR1 and CDR2 from the germline V gene are SGHRS and YFSETQ. The V segment lost 0 bases and the J segment 3 bases; nucleotides outside the gene matches: 9. CDR3 nucleotide sequence: TGCGCCAGCAGCTTGGCCCCTGGACTAGGGATCTACGAGCAGTACTTC. Its translation: CASSLAPGLGIYEQYF.

J is TRBJ1-1 and V is TRBV5-1; D gene unclear. The V gene lost 0 bases and the J gene lost 7 bases, with 7 bases spanning the gap. CDR1 and CDR2 from the germline V gene are SGHRS and YFSETQ. The CDR3 spans 12 residues. DNA for the CDR3: TGCGCCAGCAGCTTGGAGCCTGGTGAAGCTTTCTTT. As protein: CASSLEPGEAFF.

CDR3 bases: TGTGCCAGCAGTTTGCCGTCGGGCGGGAGTTCCTACGAGCAGTACTTC. As protein: CASSLPSGGSSYEQYF. The chain couples TRBV28 to TRBJ2-7; TRBD2 matches at 7 bases. The CDR3 totals 16 residues. V lost 3 bases to trimming and J lost 1 base; unmatched junction nucleotides: 9. Germline CDR1 and CDR2: MDHEN and SYDVKM.

This chain joins TRBV4-1 and TRBJ2-6; 12 bases line up with TRBD1. CDR1 and CDR2 from the germline V gene are MGHRA and YSYEKL. The V and J ends lost 4 bases and 0 bases, in that order; junction bases with no gene match: 13. The CDR3 covers 21 residues. CDR3 amino acids: CASSREGQGASFFSGANVLTF. For the CDR3, the DNA is TGCGCCAGCAGCCGCGAGGGACAGGGGGCCTCCTTTTTCTCTGGGGCCAACGTCCTGACTTTC.

This chain links TRBV6-6 with TRBJ1-2; TRBD1 agrees at 7 bases. Trimming at V came to 5 bases and at J to 4 bases, leaving 10 bases not matched to a gene. The CDR3 is 15 amino acids. Germline values: CDR1 MNHNY, CDR2 SVGAGI (reference sequence). The CDR3 bases are TGTGCCAGCAGTGACCCAGAACAGGGGATCTATGGCTACACCTTC. Its protein is CASSDPEQGIYGYTF.